This TCR beta chain comes out of a study of shared clonotypes between healthy human individuals. Study in general: The study used three CD4 naive, three CD4 memory, two CD8 naive and one CD8 memory plate per donor.

The CDR3 is 14 amino acids. The V end was cut by 1 base, the J end by 0 bases, with 6 bases between. CDR1 is LGHNA, CDR2 YNFKEQ, per germline. Every subset's genomic DNA went evenly onto several immunoSEQ plates. Assay used: immunoSEQ multiplex PCR; TCRdb lists only in-frame clones, some missing. The sample has about 1.5 million clones; nearly 99% are singletons. This TCR was recovered from a man aged 30 to 39 in good health. The J gene is TRBJ2-5, the V gene TRBV4-2; TRBD1 is a possible D gene (5 bases). Material for sequencing was naive CD4+ T cells sorted from blood. As to subset: CD45RA+ positively selected. The CDR3 reads CASSQAGYQETQYF. The CDR3 bases are TGTGCCAGCAGCCAAGCAGGGTACCAAGAGACCCAGTACTTC.